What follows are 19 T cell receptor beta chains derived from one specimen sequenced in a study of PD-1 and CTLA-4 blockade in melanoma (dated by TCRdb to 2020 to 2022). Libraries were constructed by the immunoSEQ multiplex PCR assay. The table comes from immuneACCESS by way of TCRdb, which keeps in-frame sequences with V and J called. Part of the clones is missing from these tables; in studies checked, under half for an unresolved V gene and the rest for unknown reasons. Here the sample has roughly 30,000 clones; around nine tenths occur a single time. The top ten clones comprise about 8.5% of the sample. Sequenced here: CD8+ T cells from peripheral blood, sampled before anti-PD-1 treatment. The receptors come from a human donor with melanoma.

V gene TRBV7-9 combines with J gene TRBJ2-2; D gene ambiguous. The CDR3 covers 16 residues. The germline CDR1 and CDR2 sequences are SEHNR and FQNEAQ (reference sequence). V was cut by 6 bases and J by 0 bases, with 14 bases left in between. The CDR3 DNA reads TGTGCCAGCAGACCGGCGAAAGGGACGAACACCGGGGAGCTGTTTTTT. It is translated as CASRPAKGTNTGELFF.

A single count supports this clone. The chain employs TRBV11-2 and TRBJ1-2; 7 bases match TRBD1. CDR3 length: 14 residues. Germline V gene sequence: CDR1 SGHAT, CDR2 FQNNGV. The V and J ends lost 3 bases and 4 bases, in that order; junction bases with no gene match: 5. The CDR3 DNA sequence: TGTGCCAGCAGCTTTACAGGGGACCTCTATGGCTACACCTTC. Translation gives CASSFTGDLYGYTF.

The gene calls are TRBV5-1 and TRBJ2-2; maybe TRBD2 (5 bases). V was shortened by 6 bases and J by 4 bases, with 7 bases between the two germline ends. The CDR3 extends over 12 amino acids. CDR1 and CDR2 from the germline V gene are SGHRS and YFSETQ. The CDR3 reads CASTEGTGELFF. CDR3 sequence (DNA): TGCGCCAGCACTGAGGGCACCGGGGAGCTGTTTTTT.

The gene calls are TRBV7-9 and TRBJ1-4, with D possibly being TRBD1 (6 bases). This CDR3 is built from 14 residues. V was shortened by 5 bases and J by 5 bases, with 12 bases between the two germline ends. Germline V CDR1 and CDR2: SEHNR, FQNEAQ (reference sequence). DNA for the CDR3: TGTGCCAGCAGCCCGACAGGAACCAATGAAAAACTGTTTTTT. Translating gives CASSPTGTNEKLFF.

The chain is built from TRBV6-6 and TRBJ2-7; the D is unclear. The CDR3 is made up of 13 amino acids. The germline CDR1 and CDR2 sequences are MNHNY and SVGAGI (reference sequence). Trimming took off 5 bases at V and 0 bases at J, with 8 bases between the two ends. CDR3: CASSDISSYEQYF. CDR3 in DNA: TGTGCCAGCAGTGACATTAGCTCCTACGAGCAGTACTTC.

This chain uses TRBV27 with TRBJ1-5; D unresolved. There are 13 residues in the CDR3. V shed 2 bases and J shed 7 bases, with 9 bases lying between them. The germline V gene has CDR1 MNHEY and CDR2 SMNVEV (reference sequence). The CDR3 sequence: CASSLGPRQPQHF. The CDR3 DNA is TGTGCCAGCAGTTTAGGGCCGAGGCAGCCCCAGCATTTT.

CDR3 coding DNA: TGTGCCAGTAGTATACTGGCGGGAGCGGTGGATGAGCAGTTCTTC. Translation gives CASSILAGAVDEQFF. The gene calls are TRBV19 and TRBJ2-1, with 7 positions matching TRBD2. J was trimmed by 8 bases and V by 2 bases; bases with no gene match: 9. Germline V gene lookup returns CDR1 LNHDA and CDR2 SQIVND (reference sequence). CDR3 size: 15 residues.

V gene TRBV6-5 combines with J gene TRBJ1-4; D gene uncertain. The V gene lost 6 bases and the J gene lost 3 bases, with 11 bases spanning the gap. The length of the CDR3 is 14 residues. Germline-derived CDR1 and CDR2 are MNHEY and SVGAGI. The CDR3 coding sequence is TGTGCCAGCAGCTCCGGGCCGCCTAATGAAAAACTGTTTTTT. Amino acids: CASSSGPPNEKLFF.

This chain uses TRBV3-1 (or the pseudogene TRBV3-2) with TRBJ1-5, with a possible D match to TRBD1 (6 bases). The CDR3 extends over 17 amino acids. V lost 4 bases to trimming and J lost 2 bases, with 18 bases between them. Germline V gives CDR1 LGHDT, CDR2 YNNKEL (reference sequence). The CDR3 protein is CASSPSLQGNGNQPQHF. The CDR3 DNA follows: TGTGCCAGCAGCCCGTCTCTACAGGGAAATGGCAATCAGCCCCAGCATTTT.

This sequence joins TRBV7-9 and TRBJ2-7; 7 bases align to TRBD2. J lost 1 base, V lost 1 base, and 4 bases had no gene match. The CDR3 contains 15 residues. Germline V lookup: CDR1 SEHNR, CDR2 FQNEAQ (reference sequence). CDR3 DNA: TGTGCCAGCAGCTTAGTCGGGGAGGGATCCTACGAGCAGTACTTC. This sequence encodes CASSLVGEGSYEQYF.

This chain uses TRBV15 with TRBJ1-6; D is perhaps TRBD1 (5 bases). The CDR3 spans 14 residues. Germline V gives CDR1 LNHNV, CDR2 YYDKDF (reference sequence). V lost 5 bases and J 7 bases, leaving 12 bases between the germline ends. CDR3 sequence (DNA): TGTGCCACCAGCGTCGGGACGGAGAATTCACCCCTCCACTTT. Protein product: CATSVGTENSPLHF.

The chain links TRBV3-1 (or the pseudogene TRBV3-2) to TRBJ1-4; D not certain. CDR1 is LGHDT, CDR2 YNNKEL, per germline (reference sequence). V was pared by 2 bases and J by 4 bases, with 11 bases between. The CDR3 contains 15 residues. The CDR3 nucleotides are TGTGCCAGCAGCCAATCCCTCGTTAATAATGAAAAACTGTTTTTT. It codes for CASSQSLVNNEKLFF.

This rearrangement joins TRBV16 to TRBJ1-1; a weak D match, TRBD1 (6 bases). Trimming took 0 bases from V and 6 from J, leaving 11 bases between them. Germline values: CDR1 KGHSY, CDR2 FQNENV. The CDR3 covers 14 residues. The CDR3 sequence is CASSQSRGAAEAFF. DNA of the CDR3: TGTGCCAGCAGCCAATCGCGGGGGGCAGCTGAAGCTTTCTTT. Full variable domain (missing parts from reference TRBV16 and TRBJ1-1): GEEVAQTPKHLVRGEGQKAKLYCAPIKGHSYVFWYQQVLKNEFKFLISFQNENVFDETGMPKERFSAKCLPNSPCSLEIQATKLEDSAVYFCASSQSRGAAEAFFGQGTRLTVV.

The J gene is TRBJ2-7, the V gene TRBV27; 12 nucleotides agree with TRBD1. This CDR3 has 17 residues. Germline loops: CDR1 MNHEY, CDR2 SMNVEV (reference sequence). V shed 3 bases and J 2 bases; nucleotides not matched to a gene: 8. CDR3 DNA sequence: TGTGCCAGCAGTTTGCGAACCGGGACAGGGGGCGCCTACGAGCAGTACTTC. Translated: CASSLRTGTGGAYEQYF.

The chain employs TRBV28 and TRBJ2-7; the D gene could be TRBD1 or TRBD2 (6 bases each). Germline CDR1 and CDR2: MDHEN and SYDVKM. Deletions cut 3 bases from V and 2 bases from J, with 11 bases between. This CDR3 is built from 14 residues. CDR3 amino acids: CASSLMEGAYEQYF. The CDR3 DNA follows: TGTGCCAGCAGTTTGATGGAGGGGGCCTACGAGCAGTACTTC.

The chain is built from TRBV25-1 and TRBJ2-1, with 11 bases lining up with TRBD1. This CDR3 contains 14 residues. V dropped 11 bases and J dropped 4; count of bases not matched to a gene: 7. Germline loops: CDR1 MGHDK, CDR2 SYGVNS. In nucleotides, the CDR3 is TGTGCCTCTAAGGGGACAGGGGGATACAATGAGCAGTTCTTC. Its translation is CASKGTGGYNEQFF.

Here the CDR3 reads CASVKGRGTEAFF. CDR3 nucleotides: TGTGCCAGCGTTAAGGGTCGGGGCACTGAAGCTTTCTTT. The chain carries TRBV12-3 or TRBV12-4 and TRBJ1-1; no clear D gene. V dropped 8 bases and J dropped 4 bases, with 14 bases sitting between them. There are 13 residues in the CDR3.

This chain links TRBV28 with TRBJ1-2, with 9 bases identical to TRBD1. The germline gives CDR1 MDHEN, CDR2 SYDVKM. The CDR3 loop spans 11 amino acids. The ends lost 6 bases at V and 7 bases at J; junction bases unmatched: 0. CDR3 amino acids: CASRDRGGYTF. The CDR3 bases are TGTGCCAGCAGGGACAGGGGTGGCTACACCTTC.

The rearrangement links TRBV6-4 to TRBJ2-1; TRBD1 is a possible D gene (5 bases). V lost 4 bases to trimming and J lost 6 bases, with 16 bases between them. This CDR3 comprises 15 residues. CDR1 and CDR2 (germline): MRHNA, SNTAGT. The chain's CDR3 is CASSGSAGSSNEQFF. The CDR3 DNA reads TGTGCCAGCAGTGGTTCGGCAGGGTCGAGCAATGAGCAGTTCTTC.